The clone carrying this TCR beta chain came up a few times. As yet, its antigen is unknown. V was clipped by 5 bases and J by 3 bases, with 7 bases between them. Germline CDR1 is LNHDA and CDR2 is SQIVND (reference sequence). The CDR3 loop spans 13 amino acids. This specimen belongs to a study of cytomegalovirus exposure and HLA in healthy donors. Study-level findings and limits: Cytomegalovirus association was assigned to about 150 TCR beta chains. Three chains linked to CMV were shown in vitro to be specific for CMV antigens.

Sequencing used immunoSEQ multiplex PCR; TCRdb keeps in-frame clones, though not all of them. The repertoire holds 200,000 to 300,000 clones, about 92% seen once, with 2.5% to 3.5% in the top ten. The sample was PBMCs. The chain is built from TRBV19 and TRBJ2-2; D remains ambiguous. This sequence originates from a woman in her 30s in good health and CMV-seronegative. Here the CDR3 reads CASSFWDTGELFF. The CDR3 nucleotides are TGTGCCAGTAGTTTTTGGGACACCGGGGAGCTGTTTTTT.